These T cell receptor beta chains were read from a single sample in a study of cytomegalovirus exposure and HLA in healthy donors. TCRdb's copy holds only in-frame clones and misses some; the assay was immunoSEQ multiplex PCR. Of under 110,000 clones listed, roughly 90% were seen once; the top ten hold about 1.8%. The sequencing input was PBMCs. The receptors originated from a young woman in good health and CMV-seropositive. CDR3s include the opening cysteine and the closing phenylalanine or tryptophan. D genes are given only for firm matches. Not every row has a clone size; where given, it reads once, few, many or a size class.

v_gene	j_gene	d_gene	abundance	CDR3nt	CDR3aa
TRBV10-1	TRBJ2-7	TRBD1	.	TGCGCCAGCAGCTCCGGGACAGGGGTTTCCTACGAGCAGTACTTC	CASSSGTGVSYEQYF
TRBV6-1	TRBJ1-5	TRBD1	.	TGTGCCAGCAGTGCAGGGGGCTCTCGCAATCAGCCCCAGCATTTT	CASSAGGSRNQPQHF
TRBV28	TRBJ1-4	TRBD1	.	TGTGCCAGCAGAAGGACAGGGTTCGGTGAAAAACTGTTTTTT	CASRRTGFGEKLFF
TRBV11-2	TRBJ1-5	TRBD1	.	TGTGCCAGCAGCTTAGATAACAGGGGGCAGCCCCAGCATTTT	CASSLDNRGQPQHF
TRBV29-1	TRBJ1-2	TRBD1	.	TGCAGCGTTGAGGCACCCGGGACAGGGGGATTACTAGGGACCTTC	CSVEAPGTGGLLGTF
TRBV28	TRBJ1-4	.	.	TGTGCCAGCAGTTTCACGACAGGCCTAGAAAAACTGTTTTTT	CASSFTTGLEKLFF
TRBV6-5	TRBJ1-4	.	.	TGTGCCAGCAGTTACGGTTCAGGGGCGAGTGAAAAACTGTTTTTT	CASSYGSGASEKLFF
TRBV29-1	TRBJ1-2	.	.	TGCAGCGTTGAAGACGGTCATAACTATGGCTACACCTTC	CSVEDGHNYGYTF
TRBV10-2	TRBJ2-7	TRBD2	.	TGCGCCAGCAGTGGGGGGACTAGCGTCGAGCAGTACTTC	CASSGGTSVEQYF
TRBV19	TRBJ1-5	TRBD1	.	TGTGCCAGTAGCCCCGGGACAGCAGTCAATCAGCCCCAGCATTTT	CASSPGTAVNQPQHF
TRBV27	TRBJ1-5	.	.	TGTGCCAGCAGTCCAGCGGGGGGAACCAATCAGCCCCAGCATTTT	CASSPAGGTNQPQHF
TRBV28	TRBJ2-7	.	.	TGTGCCAGCGCTCCTGGAGGGTCCAAGGCCTACGAGCAGTACTTC	CASAPGGSKAYEQYF
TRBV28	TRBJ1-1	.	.	TGTGCCAGCAGTCCACAACAGCTCACTGAAGCTTTCTTT	CASSPQQLTEAFF
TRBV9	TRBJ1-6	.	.	TGTGCCAGCAGCGCAGGGAACAGTTCACCCCTCCACTTT	CASSAGNSSPLHF
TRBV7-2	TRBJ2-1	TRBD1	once	TGTGCCAGCAGCTTAGGTCAGACAGGGAATGAGCAGTTCTTC	CASSLGQTGNEQFF
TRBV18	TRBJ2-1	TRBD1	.	TGTGCCAGCTCACCATTCCGGGACAGGGGTTACAATGAGCAGTTCTTC	CASSPFRDRGYNEQFF
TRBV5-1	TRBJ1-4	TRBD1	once	TGCGCCAGCAGCTCTAGGACAGGGGTCAATGAAAAACTGTTTTTT	CASSSRTGVNEKLFF
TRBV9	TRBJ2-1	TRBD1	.	TGTGCCAGCAGCCAAAACAGGGGAAGCTCCTACAATGAGCAGTTCTTC	CASSQNRGSSYNEQFF
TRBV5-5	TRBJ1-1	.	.	TGTGCCAGCAGCCCGCAGGTGAACACTGAAGCTTTCTTT	CASSPQVNTEAFF
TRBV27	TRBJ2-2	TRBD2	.	TGTGCCAGCAGTTTATCGATCGCTAGCGGGGGGATAGGCACCGGGGAGCTGTTTTTT	CASSLSIASGGIGTGELFF
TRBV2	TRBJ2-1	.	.	TGTGCCAGCAGTGAAGTTAGCCGGAATGAGCAGTTCTTC	CASSEVSRNEQFF
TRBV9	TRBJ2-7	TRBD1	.	TGTGCCAGCAGCCCACCCGGGACAGGGGGTTTGGAGCAGTACTTC	CASSPPGTGGLEQYF
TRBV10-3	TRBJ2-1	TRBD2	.	TGTGCCATCAGTGAGCCCGACAGAGACGGACTAGCCGCACCCTCCTACAATGAGCAGTTCTTC	CAISEPDRDGLAAPSYNEQFF